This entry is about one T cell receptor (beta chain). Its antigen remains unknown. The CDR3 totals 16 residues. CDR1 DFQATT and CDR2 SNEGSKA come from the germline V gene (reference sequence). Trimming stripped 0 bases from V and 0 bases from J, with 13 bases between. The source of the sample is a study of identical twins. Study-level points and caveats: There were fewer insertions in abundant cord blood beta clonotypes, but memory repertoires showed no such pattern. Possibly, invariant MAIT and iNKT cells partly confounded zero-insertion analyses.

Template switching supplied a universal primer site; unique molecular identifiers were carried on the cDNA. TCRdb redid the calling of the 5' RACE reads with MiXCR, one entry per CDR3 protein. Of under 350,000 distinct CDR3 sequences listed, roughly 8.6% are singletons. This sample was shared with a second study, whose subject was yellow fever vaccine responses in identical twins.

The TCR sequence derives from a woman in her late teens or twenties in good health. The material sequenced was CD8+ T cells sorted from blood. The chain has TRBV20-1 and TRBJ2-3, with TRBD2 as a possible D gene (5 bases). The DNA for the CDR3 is TGCAGTGCTAGAGATACTCTCCGGGAAAGCACAGATACGCAGTATTTT. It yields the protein CSARDTLRESTDTQYF.